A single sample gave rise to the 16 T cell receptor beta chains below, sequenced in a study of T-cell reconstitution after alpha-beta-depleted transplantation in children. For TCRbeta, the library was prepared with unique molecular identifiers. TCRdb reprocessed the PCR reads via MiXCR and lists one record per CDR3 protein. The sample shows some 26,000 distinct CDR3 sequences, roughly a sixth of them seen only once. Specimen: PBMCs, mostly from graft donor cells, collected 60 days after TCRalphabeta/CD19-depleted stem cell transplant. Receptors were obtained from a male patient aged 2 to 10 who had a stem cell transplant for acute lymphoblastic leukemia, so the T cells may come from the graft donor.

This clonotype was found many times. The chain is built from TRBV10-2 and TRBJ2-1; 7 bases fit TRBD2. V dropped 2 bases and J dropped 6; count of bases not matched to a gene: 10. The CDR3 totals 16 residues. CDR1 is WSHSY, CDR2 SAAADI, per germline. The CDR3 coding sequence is TGCGCCAGCAGTGAGAACCGAGGACTAGAGGGCAATGAGCAGTTCTTC. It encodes CASSENRGLEGNEQFF.

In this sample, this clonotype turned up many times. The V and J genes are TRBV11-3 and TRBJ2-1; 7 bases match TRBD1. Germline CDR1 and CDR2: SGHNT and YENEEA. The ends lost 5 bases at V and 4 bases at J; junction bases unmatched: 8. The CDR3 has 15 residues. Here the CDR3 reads CASSLGQEEYNEQFF. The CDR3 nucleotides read TGTGCCAGCAGCCTCGGACAGGAAGAATACAATGAGCAGTTCTTC. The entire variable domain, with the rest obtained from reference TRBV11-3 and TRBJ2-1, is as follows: EAGVVQSPRYKIIEKKQPVAFWCNPISGHNTLYWYLQNLGQGPELLIRYENEEAVDDSQLPKDRFSAERLKGVDSTLKIQPAELGDSAVYLCASSLGQEEYNEQFFGPGTRLTVL.

In nucleotides, the CDR3 is TGTGCCAGCACAGACCCCGGGGGCCCCTACGAGCAGTACTTC. Amino acid sequence: CASTDPGGPYEQYF. V gene TRBV7-9 combines with J gene TRBJ2-7, with D perhaps assigned TRBD1 or TRBD2 (6 bases each). CDR3 length: 14 residues. Germline V lookup: CDR1 SEHNR, CDR2 FQNEAQ (reference sequence). V shed 7 bases and J shed 2 bases, with 15 bases lying between them.

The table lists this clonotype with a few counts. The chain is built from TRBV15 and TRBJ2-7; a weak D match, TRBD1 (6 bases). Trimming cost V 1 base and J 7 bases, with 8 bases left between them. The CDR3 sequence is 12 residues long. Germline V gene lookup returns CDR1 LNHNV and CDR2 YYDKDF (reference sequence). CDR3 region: CATSRVRGEQYF. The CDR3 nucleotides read TGTGCCACCAGCAGAGTCAGGGGTGAGCAGTACTTC.

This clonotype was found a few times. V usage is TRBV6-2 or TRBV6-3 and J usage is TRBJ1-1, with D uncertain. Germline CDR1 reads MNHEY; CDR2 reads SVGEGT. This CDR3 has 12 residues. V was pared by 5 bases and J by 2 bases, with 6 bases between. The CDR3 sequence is CASSGGNTEAFF. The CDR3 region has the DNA TGTGCCAGCAGTGGAGGTAACACTGAAGCTTTCTTT.

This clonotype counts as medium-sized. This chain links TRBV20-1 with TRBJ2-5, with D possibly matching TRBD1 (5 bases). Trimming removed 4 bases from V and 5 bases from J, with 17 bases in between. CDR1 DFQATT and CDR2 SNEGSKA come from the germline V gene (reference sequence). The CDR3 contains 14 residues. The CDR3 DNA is TGCAGTGCTAACCAGGGTGGGCAGGCCGAGACCCAGTACTTC. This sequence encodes CSANQGGQAETQYF.

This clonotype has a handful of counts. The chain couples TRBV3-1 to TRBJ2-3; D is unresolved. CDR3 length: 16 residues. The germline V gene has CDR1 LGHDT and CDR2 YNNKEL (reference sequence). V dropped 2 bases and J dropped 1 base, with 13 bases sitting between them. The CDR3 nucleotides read TGTGCCAGCAGCCAATCCCGGGCTTGGGGCACAGATACGCAGTATTTT. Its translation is CASSQSRAWGTDTQYF.

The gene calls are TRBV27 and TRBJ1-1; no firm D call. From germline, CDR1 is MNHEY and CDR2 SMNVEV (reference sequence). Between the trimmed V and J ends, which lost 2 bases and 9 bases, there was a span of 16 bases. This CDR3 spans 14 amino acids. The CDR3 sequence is CASSLNQAGRKAFF. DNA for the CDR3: TGTGCCAGCAGTTTAAATCAGGCCGGCAGGAAAGCTTTCTTT.

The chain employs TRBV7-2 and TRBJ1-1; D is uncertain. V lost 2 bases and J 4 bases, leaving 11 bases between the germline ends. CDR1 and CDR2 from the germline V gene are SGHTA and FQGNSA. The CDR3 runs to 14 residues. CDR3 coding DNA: TGTGCCAGCAGCTTATTGAGGGTTTCCACTGAAGCTTTCTTT. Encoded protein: CASSLLRVSTEAFF.

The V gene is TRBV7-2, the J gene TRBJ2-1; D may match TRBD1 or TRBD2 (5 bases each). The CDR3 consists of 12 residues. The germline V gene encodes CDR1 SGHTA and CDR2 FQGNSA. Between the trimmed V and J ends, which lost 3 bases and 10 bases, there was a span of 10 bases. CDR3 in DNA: TGTGCCAGCAGCTTTCCCGGGACCGAGCAGTTCTTC. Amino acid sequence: CASSFPGTEQFF.

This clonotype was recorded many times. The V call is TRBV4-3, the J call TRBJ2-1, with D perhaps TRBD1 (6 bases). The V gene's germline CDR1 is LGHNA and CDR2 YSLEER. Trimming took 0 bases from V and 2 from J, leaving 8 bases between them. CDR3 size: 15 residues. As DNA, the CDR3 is TGCGCCAGCAGCCAAGATGGGGGCGCCTACAATGAGCAGTTCTTC. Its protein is CASSQDGGAYNEQFF.

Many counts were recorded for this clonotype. This CDR3 is CASRFETPHSPLHF. CDR3 bases: TGTGCCAGCAGATTCGAGACGCCCCATTCACCCCTCCACTTT. V usage is TRBV6-2 or TRBV6-3 and J usage is TRBJ1-6; D not certain. CDR1 and CDR2 from the germline V gene are MNHEY and SVGEGT. The germline V and J ends were trimmed by 6 bases and 8 bases, with 14 bases remaining between them. The CDR3 totals 14 residues.

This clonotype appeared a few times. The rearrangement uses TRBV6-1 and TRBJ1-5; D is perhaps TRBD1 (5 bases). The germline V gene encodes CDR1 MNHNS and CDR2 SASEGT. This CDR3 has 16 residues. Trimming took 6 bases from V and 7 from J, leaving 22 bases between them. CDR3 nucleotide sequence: TGTGCCAGCAGCGCTTTTAGTGGGGGTTTTGACCAGCCCCAGCATTTT. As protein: CASSAFSGGFDQPQHF.

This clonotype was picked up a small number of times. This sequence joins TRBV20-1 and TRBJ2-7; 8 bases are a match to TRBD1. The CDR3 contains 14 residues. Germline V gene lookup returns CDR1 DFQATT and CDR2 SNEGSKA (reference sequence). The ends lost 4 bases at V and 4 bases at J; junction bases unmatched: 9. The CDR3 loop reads CSAKSRDRSYEQYF. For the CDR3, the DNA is TGCAGTGCTAAGTCCCGGGACAGGTCGTACGAGCAGTACTTC.

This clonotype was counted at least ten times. The CDR3 DNA sequence: TGTGCCAGCAGCTTATATCTTGCGGGACGACGGAATGAGCAGTTCTTC. This codes for CASSLYLAGRRNEQFF. The chain joins TRBV7-9 to TRBJ2-1; maybe TRBD2 (6 bases). CDR1 and CDR2 (germline): SEHNR, FQNEAQ (reference sequence). This CDR3 region has 16 residues. V gave up 2 bases and J gave up 7 bases, with 18 bases separating them. Combining the CDR3 with reference TRBV7-9 and TRBJ2-1 gives the whole variable domain DTGVSQNPRHKITKRGQNVTFRCDPISEHNRLYWYRQTLGQGPEFLTYFQNEAQLEKSRLLSDRFSAERPKGSFSTLEIQRTEQGDSAMYLCASSLYLAGRRNEQFFGPGTRLTVL.

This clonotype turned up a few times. The CDR3 reads CASSSRGPYEQYF. CDR3 DNA: TGTGCCAGCAGCTCCAGGGGGCCCTACGAGCAGTACTTC. The chain employs TRBV11-1 and TRBJ2-7; TRBD1 matches 8 bases. The CDR3 spans 13 residues. J lost 2 bases, V lost 4 bases, and 1 base had no gene match. CDR1 and CDR2 from the germline V gene are SGHAT and FQDESV (reference sequence).